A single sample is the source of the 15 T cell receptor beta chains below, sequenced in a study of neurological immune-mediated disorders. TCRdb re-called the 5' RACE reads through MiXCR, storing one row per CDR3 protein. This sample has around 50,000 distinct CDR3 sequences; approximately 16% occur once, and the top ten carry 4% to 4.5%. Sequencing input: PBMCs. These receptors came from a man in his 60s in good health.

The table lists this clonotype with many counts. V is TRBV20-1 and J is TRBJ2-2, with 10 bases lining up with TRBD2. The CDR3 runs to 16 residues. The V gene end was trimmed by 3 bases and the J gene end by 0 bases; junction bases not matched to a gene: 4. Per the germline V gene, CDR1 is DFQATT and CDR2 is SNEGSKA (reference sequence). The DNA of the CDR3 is TGCAGTGCTAGGCGGACTAGCGGTTCGAACACCGGGGAGCTGTTTTTT. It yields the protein CSARRTSGSNTGELFF.

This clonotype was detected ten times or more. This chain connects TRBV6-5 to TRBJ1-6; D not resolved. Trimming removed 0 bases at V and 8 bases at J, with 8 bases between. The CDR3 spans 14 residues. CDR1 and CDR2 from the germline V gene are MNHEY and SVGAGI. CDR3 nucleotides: TGTGCCAGCAGTTACTCCCCCGGGGATTCACCCCTCCACTTT. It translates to CASSYSPGDSPLHF.

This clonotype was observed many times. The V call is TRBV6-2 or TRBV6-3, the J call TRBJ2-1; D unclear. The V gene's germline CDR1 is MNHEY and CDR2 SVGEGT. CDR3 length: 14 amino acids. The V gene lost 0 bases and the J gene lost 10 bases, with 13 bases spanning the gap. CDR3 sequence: CASSYSNWLVEQFF. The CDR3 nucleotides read TGTGCCAGCAGTTACTCGAATTGGTTAGTCGAGCAGTTCTTC.

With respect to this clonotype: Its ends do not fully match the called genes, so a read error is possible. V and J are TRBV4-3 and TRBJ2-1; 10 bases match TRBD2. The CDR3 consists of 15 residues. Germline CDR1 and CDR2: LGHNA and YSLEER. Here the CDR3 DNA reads TGCGACAGCAGTCAAAACGCTAGCGGGAGCAATGAGCAGTTCTTC. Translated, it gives CDSSQNASGSNEQFF.

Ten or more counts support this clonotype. The CDR3 here is CATGASRNEQFF. CDR3 nucleotide sequence: TGTGCCACCGGAGCGTCCCGCAATGAGCAGTTCTTC. V usage is TRBV15 and J usage is TRBJ2-1; D is undetermined. This CDR3 is 12 amino acids long. Trimming left V 8 bases short and J 6 bases short, with 11 bases between. Germline values: CDR1 LNHNV, CDR2 YYDKDF (reference sequence).

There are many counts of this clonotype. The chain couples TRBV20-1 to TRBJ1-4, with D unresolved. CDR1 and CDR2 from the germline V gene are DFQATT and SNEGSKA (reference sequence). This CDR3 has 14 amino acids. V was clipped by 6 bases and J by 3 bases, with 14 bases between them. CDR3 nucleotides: TGCAGTGCCGCCCTGGGAGGGTCTAATGAAAAACTGTTTTTT. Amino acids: CSAALGGSNEKLFF.

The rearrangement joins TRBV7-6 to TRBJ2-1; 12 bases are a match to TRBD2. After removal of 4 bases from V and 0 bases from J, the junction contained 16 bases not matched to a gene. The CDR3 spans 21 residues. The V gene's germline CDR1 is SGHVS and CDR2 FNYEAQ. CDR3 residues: CASSSPPRGLAGRSSYNEQFF. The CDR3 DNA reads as TGTGCCAGCAGCTCCCCTCCCCGTGGACTAGCGGGGCGGAGCTCCTACAATGAGCAGTTCTTC.

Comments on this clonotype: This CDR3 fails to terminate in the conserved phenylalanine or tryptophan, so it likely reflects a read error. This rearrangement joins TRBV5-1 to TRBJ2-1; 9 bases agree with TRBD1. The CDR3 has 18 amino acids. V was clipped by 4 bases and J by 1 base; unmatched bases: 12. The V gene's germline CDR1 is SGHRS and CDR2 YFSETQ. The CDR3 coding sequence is TGCGCCAGCAGCCTTAGACAGGGGGGTGAACGGTCCTACAATGAGCAGTTCATC. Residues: CASSLRQGGERSYNEQFI.

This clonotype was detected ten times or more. CDR3 coding DNA: TGTGCCAGCAGCCCACGGACAGGGACCCCCTACGAGCAGTACTTC. Residues: CASSPRTGTPYEQYF. J is TRBJ2-7 and V is TRBV21-1; the DNA was not used to check the table's D call, TRBD1. TRBV21-1 has pseudogene status. CDR3 length: 15 amino acids.

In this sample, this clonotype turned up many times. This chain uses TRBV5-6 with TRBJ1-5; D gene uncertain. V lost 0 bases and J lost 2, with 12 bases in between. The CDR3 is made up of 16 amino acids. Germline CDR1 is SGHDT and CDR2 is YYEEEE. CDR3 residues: CASSLGLSAGNQPQHF. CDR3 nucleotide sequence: TGTGCCAGCAGCTTGGGGCTCTCGGCGGGCAATCAGCCCCAGCATTTT.

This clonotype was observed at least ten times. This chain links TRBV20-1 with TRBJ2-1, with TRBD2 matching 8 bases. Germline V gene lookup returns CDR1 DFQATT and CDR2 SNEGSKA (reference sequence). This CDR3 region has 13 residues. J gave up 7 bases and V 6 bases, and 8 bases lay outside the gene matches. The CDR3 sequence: CSAQAGVGNEQFF. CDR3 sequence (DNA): TGCAGTGCCCAAGCGGGAGTGGGAAATGAGCAGTTCTTC.

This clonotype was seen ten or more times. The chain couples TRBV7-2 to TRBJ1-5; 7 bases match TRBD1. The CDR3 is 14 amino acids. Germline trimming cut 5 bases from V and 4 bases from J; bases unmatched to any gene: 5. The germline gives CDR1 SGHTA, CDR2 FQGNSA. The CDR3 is CASSQTGANQPQHF. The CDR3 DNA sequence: TGTGCCAGCAGCCAAACAGGGGCGAATCAGCCCCAGCATTTT. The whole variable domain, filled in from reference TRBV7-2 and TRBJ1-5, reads GAGVSQSPSNKVTEKGKDVELRCDPISGHTALYWYRQSLGQGLEFLIYFQGNSAPDKSGLPSDRFSAERTGGSVSTLTIQRTQQEDSAVYLCASSQTGANQPQHFGDGTRLSIL.

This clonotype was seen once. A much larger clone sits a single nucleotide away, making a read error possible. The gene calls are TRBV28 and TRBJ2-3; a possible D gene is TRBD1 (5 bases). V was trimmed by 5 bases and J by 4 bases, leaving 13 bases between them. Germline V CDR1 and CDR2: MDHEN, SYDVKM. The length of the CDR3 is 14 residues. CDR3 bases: TGTGCCAGCAGTACAAAACAGGTCGCAGATACGCAGTATTTT. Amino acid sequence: CASSTKQVADTQYF.

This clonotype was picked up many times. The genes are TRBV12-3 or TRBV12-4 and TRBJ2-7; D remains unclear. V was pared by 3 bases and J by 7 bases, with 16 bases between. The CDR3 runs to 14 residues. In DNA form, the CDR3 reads TGTGCCAGCAGTTTGGGGATCAGTGGTGCAGAGCAGTACTTC. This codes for CASSLGISGAEQYF.

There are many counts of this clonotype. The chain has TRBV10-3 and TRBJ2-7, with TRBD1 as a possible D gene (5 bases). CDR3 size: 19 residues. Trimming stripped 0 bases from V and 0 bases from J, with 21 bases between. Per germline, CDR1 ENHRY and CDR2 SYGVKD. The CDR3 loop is CAISESRASTPKTSYEQYF. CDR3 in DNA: TGTGCCATCAGTGAGTCCAGGGCTTCTACTCCAAAAACCTCCTACGAGCAGTACTTC.